These 30 T cell receptor beta chains originate from one sample sequenced in a study of cytomegalovirus exposure and HLA in healthy donors. Only in-frame clones appear in the TCRdb table, and some are missing; sequencing was by immunoSEQ multiplex PCR. The sample includes over 150,000 clones, around 88% seen only once; the top ten take around 20%. The sequencing sample was made of PBMCs. These receptor sequences come from a man aged 18 to 29 in good health and CMV-seropositive.

The chain uses TRBV2 and TRBJ2-7, with 7 bases aligning to TRBD2. This CDR3 is built from 13 residues. V shed 7 bases and J 0 bases; nucleotides not matched to a gene: 3. The V gene's germline CDR1 is SNHLY and CDR2 FYNNEI. The CDR3 region has the DNA TGTGCCAGCATGGCGGGAGCCTCCTACGAGCAGTACTTC. Residues: CASMAGASYEQYF.

This clone was counted a few times. J is TRBJ2-7 and V is TRBV4-1; 9 bases line up with TRBD1. Per the germline V gene, CDR1 is MGHRA and CDR2 is YSYEKL. V shed 4 bases, J shed 1 base, and the junction held 2 bases outside the gene matches. The CDR3 loop spans 14 amino acids. The CDR3 protein is CASSRQGESYEQYF. The CDR3 DNA reads as TGCGCCAGCAGCCGACAGGGGGAGTCCTACGAGCAGTACTTC.

The V call is TRBV7-3, the J call TRBJ1-2, with D possibly being TRBD1 (6 bases). Germline CDR1 reads SGHTA; CDR2 reads FQGTGA. The V gene lost 0 bases and the J gene lost 2 bases, with 19 bases spanning the gap. CDR3 length: 18 amino acids. CDR3 nucleotides: TGTGCCAGCAGCTTAACGGAACAGGGAAAGAGGGGAAACTATGGCTACACCTTC. Translation gives CASSLTEQGKRGNYGYTF.

CDR3 DNA: TGTGCCAGCAGCGGTTCTAGGGGAGAGACCCAGTACTTC. Residues: CASSGSRGETQYF. The genes are TRBV7-9 and TRBJ2-5; possible D gene TRBD1, 5 bases. The germline V gene encodes CDR1 SEHNR and CDR2 FQNEAQ (reference sequence). The CDR3 is made up of 13 amino acids. V gave up 5 bases and J gave up 4 bases, with 11 bases separating them.

The chain has TRBV6-1 and TRBJ1-2; 8 bases are shared with TRBD1. The CDR3 covers 13 residues. Germline CDR1 is MNHNS and CDR2 is SASEGT. The J segment lost 5 bases and the V segment lost 6 bases, leaving 5 bases of the junction unmatched. In nucleotides, the CDR3 is TGTGCCAGCAGATCGGGACAGGTTTATGGCTACACCTTC. Its protein product is CASRSGQVYGYTF.

This clone came up once. This rearrangement joins TRBV2 to TRBJ2-2; 10 bases are a match to TRBD2. The V gene end was trimmed by 10 bases and the J gene end by 2 bases; junction bases not matched to a gene: 7. Germline CDR1 SNHLY, CDR2 FYNNEI. The CDR3 consists of 15 residues. The CDR3 protein is CAISSGGPNTGELFF. CDR3 nucleotide sequence: TGTGCCATCTCTAGCGGGGGCCCCAACACCGGGGAGCTGTTTTTT.

This rearrangement joins TRBV10-1 to TRBJ2-7, with 7 bases that match TRBD2. The ends lost 10 bases at V and 2 bases at J; junction bases unmatched: 5. The CDR3 totals 12 residues. The germline gives CDR1 WNHNN, CDR2 SYGVQD (reference sequence). CDR3 DNA sequence: TGCGCCAACATAGCGGGCGCCTACGAGCAGTACTTC. This codes for CANIAGAYEQYF.

The rearrangement links TRBV27 to TRBJ1-5; a weak D match, TRBD1 (6 bases). CDR1 is MNHEY, CDR2 SMNVEV, per germline (reference sequence). Between the trimmed V and J ends, which lost 3 bases and 6 bases, there was a span of 15 bases. This CDR3 is 15 amino acids long. The CDR3 DNA is TGTGCCAGCAGTTTTGGCAGGGGAAGTAGTCAGCCCCAGCATTTT. Translating gives CASSFGRGSSQPQHF.

J is TRBJ1-2 and V is TRBV2, with 7 bases lining up with TRBD1. The V gene end was trimmed by 4 bases and the J gene end by 4 bases; junction bases not matched to a gene: 3. CDR3 size: 13 residues. Per germline, CDR1 SNHLY and CDR2 FYNNEI. For the CDR3, the DNA is TGTGCCAGCAGTGCGACAGGGCCCTATGGCTACACCTTC. Amino acids: CASSATGPYGYTF.

The chain joins TRBV4-1 to TRBJ1-2; 7 nucleotides agree with TRBD1. The trim removed 4 bases at V and 2 bases at J, leaving 10 bases unmatched. The CDR3 is 16 residues long. The germline V gene has CDR1 MGHRA and CDR2 YSYEKL. CDR3 loop: CASSLQGGIRNYGYTF. CDR3 coding DNA: TGCGCCAGCAGCCTCCAAGGGGGCATACGGAACTATGGCTACACCTTC.

The rearrangement links TRBV4-3 to TRBJ2-1, with TRBD2 as a possible D gene (7 bases). The CDR3 covers 17 residues. Between the trimmed V and J ends, which lost 1 base and 6 bases, there was a span of 19 bases. Germline V lookup: CDR1 LGHNA, CDR2 YSLEER. CDR3 in DNA: TGCGCCAGCAGCCAAGGTGTCCGCGGGGGCCCCCTCAATGAGCAGTTCTTC. Amino acid sequence: CASSQGVRGGPLNEQFF.

The rearrangement joins TRBV6-5 to TRBJ1-3; 7 nucleotides agree with TRBD1. The J segment lost 2 bases and the V segment lost 6 bases, leaving 4 bases of the junction unmatched. This CDR3 is built from 14 residues. Germline lookup yields CDR1 MNHEY and CDR2 SVGAGI. Here the CDR3 DNA reads TGTGCCAGCAGGTTACAGGGGACTGGAAACACCATATATTTT. Translation: CASRLQGTGNTIYF.

CDR3 region: CASSTGPGEVATNEKLFF. The CDR3 bases are TGCGCCAGCAGTACGGGCCCCGGGGAGGTTGCAACTAATGAAAAACTGTTTTTT. The rearrangement links TRBV5-1 to TRBJ1-4; no clear D. The CDR3 contains 18 residues. Germline V CDR1 and CDR2: SGHRS, YFSETQ. Trimming took off 5 bases at V and 0 bases at J, with 20 bases between the two ends.

V usage is TRBV5-6 and J usage is TRBJ2-1, with TRBD1 matching over 9 bases. Germline-derived CDR1 and CDR2 are SGHDT and YYEEEE. The trim removed 3 bases at V and 7 bases at J, leaving 8 bases unmatched. This CDR3 spans 15 amino acids. The CDR3 region is CASSSGQGKWNEQFF. CDR3 sequence (DNA): TGTGCCAGCAGCTCCGGACAGGGGAAGTGGAATGAGCAGTTCTTC.

The chain has TRBV2 and TRBJ1-2, with D possibly matching TRBD1 (5 bases). Germline loops: CDR1 SNHLY, CDR2 FYNNEI. Trimming removed 9 bases at V and 10 bases at J, with 9 bases between. The CDR3 runs to 9 residues. The CDR3 here is CARWGDYTF. DNA for the CDR3: TGTGCCAGATGGGGGGACTACACCTTC.

The chain joins TRBV4-2 to TRBJ1-5, with no clear D. The V and J ends lost 1 base and 2 bases respectively, with 9 bases between them. The CDR3 contains 15 residues. Per germline, CDR1 LGHNA and CDR2 YNFKEQ. The CDR3 nucleotides are TGTGCCAGCAGCCAAGGCGGGGTCCGCAATCAGCCCCAGCATTTT. Translation gives CASSQGGVRNQPQHF.

This rearrangement joins TRBV18 to TRBJ2-2, with D perhaps TRBD1 (6 bases). Trimming pared 2 bases from V and 3 bases from J, leaving 10 bases between. Germline CDR1 and CDR2: KGHSH and LQKENI. This CDR3 spans 15 amino acids. The CDR3 region is CASSPSPGDTGELFF. Here the CDR3 DNA reads TGTGCCAGCTCACCATCCCCAGGGGACACCGGGGAGCTGTTTTTT. The variable domain in full, with the rest retrieved from reference TRBV18 and TRBJ2-2, is NAGVMQNPRHLVRRRGQEARLRCSPMKGHSHVYWYRQLPEEGLKFMVYLQKENIIDESGMPKERFSAEFPKEGPSILRIQQVVRGDSAAYFCASSPSPGDTGELFFGEGSRLTVL.

V gene TRBV25-1 combines with J gene TRBJ2-1; 7 bases match TRBD1. V gave up 8 bases and J gave up 3 bases; unmatched junction bases: 4. The CDR3 length is 13 residues. The germline V gene has CDR1 MGHDK and CDR2 SYGVNS. This CDR3 is CASGGQSYNEQFF. The CDR3 DNA sequence: TGTGCCAGCGGGGGACAGAGCTACAATGAGCAGTTCTTC.

This clone showed up just once. The chain joins TRBV19 to TRBJ2-3; D call uncertain. In germline, CDR1 is LNHDA, CDR2 SQIVND (reference sequence). This CDR3 has 16 amino acids. Trimming pared 8 bases from V and 1 base from J, leaving 19 bases between. The CDR3, as DNA: TGTGCCAGTGATCCTGGTTGGCTAGAGGGCACAGATACGCAGTATTTT. It encodes CASDPGWLEGTDTQYF.

The chain employs TRBV19 and TRBJ1-3; D uncertain. The germline V gene encodes CDR1 LNHDA and CDR2 SQIVND (reference sequence). V was shortened by 5 bases and J by 0 bases, with 11 bases between the two germline ends. This CDR3 is built from 15 residues. CDR3 residues: CASSRFLYSGNTIYF. The CDR3 bases are TGTGCCAGTAGTCGGTTCCTGTACTCTGGAAACACCATATATTTT.

The chain joins TRBV7-3 to TRBJ2-2, with 9 bases identical to TRBD2. CDR1 is SGHTA, CDR2 FQGTGA, per germline. Trimming removed 5 bases from V and 5 bases from J; junction bases left unmatched: 6. The CDR3 length is 15 residues. The CDR3 region has the DNA TGTGCCAGCAGCAGGACTAGCGTGGGGACCGGGGAGCTGTTTTTT. It translates to CASSRTSVGTGELFF.

The chain recombines TRBV4-3 with TRBJ2-2, with D possibly TRBD2 on 5 matching bases. Trimming took off 0 bases at V and 2 bases at J, with 13 bases between the two ends. Germline-derived CDR1 and CDR2 are LGHNA and YSLEER. This CDR3 comprises 17 residues. CDR3 bases: TGCGCCAGCAGCCAAGAAAGCGGCGGGCCTAACACCGGGGAGCTGTTTTTT. It translates to CASSQESGGPNTGELFF.

The chain joins TRBV14 to TRBJ2-7, with TRBD2 identical over 7 bases. CDR3 length: 15 residues. Losses at the gene ends were 5 bases for V and 0 bases for J; bases not matched to a gene: 7. In germline, CDR1 is SGHDN, CDR2 FVKESK. Here the CDR3 reads CASSSGRENSYEQYF. The CDR3 nucleotides are TGTGCCAGCAGCTCAGGGCGGGAGAACTCCTACGAGCAGTACTTC.

This chain connects TRBV30 to TRBJ2-7; 7 bases match TRBD2. Per germline, CDR1 GTSNPN and CDR2 SVGIG (reference sequence). Unmatched junction bases numbered 10, after V lost 4 bases and J lost 4 bases. This CDR3 is 14 amino acids long. CDR3 coding DNA: TGTGCCTGGATTAAGTGGGAGGGGAAATACGAGCAGTACTTC. Translating gives CAWIKWEGKYEQYF.

V is TRBV30 and J is TRBJ1-5; unclear D gene. CDR1 is GTSNPN, CDR2 SVGIG, per germline (reference sequence). The CDR3 covers 15 residues. V lost 0 bases and J lost 3, with 12 bases in between. CDR3 nucleotides: TGTGCCTGGAGTGTCGCGAGGTCAGCCAATCAGCCCCAGCATTTT. Its translation: CAWSVARSANQPQHF.

This rearrangement joins TRBV5-1 to TRBJ1-1, with 8 nucleotides matching TRBD1. Germline V CDR1 and CDR2: SGHRS, YFSETQ. Unmatched junction bases numbered 7, after V lost 0 bases and J lost 6 bases. This CDR3 is 15 amino acids long. The CDR3 sequence is CASSLDAGGYAEAFF. Written as DNA, the CDR3 is TGCGCCAGCAGCTTGGACGCAGGGGGCTATGCTGAAGCTTTCTTT.

The rearrangement joins TRBV27 to TRBJ2-2; D is perhaps TRBD2 (7 bases). V lost 3 bases, J lost 0 bases, and 8 bases lay in between. The CDR3 covers 15 residues. Germline V lookup: CDR1 MNHEY, CDR2 SMNVEV (reference sequence). The CDR3 nucleotides are TGTGCCAGCAGTTTGGGGGGGCCGAACACCGGGGAGCTGTTTTTT. Translated: CASSLGGPNTGELFF.

V is TRBV7-2 and J is TRBJ2-1, with TRBD1 matching 9 bases. This CDR3 region has 15 residues. Trimming cost V 5 bases and J 2 bases; bases outside gene matches: 4. Germline V CDR1 and CDR2: SGHTA, FQGNSA. CDR3 sequence reads: CASSPGTGPYNEQFF. DNA for the CDR3: TGTGCCAGCAGCCCCGGGACAGGGCCCTACAATGAGCAGTTCTTC.

The gene calls are TRBV14 and TRBJ2-1; D is undetermined. CDR3 length equals 18 residues. V was cut by 0 bases and J by 0 bases, with 15 bases left in between. CDR1 SGHDN and CDR2 FVKESK come from the germline V gene. The CDR3 region is CASSQERNSLSSYNEQFF. In DNA, the CDR3 is TGTGCCAGCAGCCAAGAACGGAATAGCCTAAGCTCCTACAATGAGCAGTTCTTC.

The chain employs TRBV15 and TRBJ2-7; 9 bases align to TRBD2. Germline assignment: CDR1 LNHNV and CDR2 YYDKDF (reference sequence). CDR3 length: 16 residues. With V trimmed by 0 bases and J by 3 bases, 6 bases remained unmatched. Here the CDR3 DNA reads TGTGCCACCAGCAGAGATGGCGGGAGGGCCCTCTACGAGCAGTACTTC. This encodes CATSRDGGRALYEQYF. The full variable domain, in which reference TRBV15 and TRBJ2-7 provide the parts outside the CDR3, is DAMVIQNPRYQVTQFGKPVTLSCSQTLNHNVMYWYQQKSSQAPKLLFHYYDKDFNNEADTPDNFQSRRPNTSFCFLDIRSPGLGDTAMYLCATSRDGGRALYEQYFGPGTRLTVT.